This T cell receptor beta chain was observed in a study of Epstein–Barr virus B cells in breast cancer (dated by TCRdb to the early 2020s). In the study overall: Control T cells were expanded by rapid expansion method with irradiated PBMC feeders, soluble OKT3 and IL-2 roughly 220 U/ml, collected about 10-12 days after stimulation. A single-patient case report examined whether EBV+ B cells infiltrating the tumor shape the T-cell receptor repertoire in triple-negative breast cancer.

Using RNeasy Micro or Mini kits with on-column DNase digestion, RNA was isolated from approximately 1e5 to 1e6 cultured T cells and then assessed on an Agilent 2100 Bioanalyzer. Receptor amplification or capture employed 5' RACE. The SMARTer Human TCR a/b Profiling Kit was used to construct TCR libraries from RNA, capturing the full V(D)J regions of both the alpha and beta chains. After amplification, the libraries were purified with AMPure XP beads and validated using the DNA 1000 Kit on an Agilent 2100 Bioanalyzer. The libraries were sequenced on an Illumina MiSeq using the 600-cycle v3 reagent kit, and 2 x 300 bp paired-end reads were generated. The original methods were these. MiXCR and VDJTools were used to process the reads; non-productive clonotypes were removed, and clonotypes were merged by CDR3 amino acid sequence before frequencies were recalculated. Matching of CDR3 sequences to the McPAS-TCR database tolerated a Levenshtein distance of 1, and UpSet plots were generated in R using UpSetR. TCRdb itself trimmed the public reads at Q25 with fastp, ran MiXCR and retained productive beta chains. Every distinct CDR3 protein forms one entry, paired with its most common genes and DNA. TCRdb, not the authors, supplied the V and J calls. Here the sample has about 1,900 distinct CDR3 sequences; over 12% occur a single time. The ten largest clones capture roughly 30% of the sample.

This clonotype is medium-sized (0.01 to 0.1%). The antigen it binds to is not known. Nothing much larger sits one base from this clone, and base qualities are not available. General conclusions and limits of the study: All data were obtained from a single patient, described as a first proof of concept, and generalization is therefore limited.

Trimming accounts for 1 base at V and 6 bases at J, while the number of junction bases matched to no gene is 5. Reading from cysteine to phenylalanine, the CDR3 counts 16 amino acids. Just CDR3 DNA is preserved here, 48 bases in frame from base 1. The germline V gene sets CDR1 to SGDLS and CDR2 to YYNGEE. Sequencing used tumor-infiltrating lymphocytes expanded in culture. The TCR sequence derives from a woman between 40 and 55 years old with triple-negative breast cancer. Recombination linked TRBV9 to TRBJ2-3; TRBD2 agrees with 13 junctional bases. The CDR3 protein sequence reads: CASSVPLAGGTDTQYF. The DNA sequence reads TGTGCCAGCAGCGTACCACTAGCGGGGGGGACGGATACGCAGTATTTT.